This is a list of T cell receptor beta chains from one sample in a study. This table comes from immunoSEQ multiplex PCR, and its TCRdb copy is limited to in-frame clones, with some not included. The sample carries approximately 70,000 clones, about 93% recorded once. The material sequenced was PBMCs. These receptors were collected from a man aged 35-49 years with rheumatoid arthritis. CDR3s include the opening cysteine and the closing phenylalanine or tryptophan. Each record gives: V gene, J gene, clone size, D gene, CDR3 protein, CDR3 DNA. A D gene is named only where the DNA matches it firmly. Only some rows state a clone size, as once, few, many or a class for expanded clones.

TRBV6-2/TRBV6-3	TRBJ1-5	NA	NA	CASSYYSNQPQHF	TGTGCCAGCAGTTACTATAGCAATCAGCCCCAGCATTTT
TRBV10-2	TRBJ2-3	NA	TRBD2	CASGLAGGLNTDTQYF	TGCGCCAGTGGACTAGCGGGGGGGCTAAACACAGATACGCAGTATTTT
TRBV7-3	TRBJ1-1	NA	NA	CASSPSGRVNTEAFF	TGTGCCAGCAGCCCCAGTGGGCGGGTGAACACTGAAGCTTTCTTT
TRBV5-6	TRBJ1-4	once	TRBD1	CASSLTGGVTNEKLFF	TGTGCCAGCAGCTTGACAGGGGGCGTGACTAATGAAAAACTGTTTTTT
TRBV10-3	TRBJ2-3	NA	TRBD1	CASWTGRTGSTDTQYF	TGTGCCAGTTGGACAGGGAGGACGGGGAGCACAGATACGCAGTATTTT
TRBV6-5	TRBJ1-2	NA	TRBD1	CASSSVEGGWTYGYTF	TGTGCCAGCAGTTCCGTGGAAGGGGGCTGGACCTATGGCTACACCTTC
TRBV19	TRBJ1-5	NA	NA	CASTARGGNQPQHF	TGTGCCAGTACCGCCAGGGGTGGCAATCAGCCCCAGCATTTT
TRBV27	TRBJ2-5	NA	NA	CASSPGWQTSQETQYF	TGTGCCAGCAGTCCCGGGTGGCAGACAAGCCAAGAGACCCAGTACTTC
TRBV5-4	TRBJ2-7	NA	NA	CASSPATGFYEQYF	TGTGCCAGCAGCCCGGCGACAGGCTTCTACGAGCAGTACTTC
TRBV5-1	TRBJ2-3	NA	TRBD1	CASSWGQGRDTQYF	TGCGCCAGCAGCTGGGGACAGGGGAGGGATACGCAGTATTTT
TRBV4-1	TRBJ1-4	NA	NA	CASSLMTVTNEKLFF	TGCGCCAGCAGCCTAATGACGGTCACTAATGAAAAACTGTTTTTT
TRBV3-1/TRBV3-2	TRBJ2-3	NA	TRBD1	CASSSWTGEVLSPSTDTQYF	TGTGCCAGCAGCTCTTGGACAGGGGAGGTCTTAAGCCCTAGCACAGATACGCAGTATTTT
TRBV27	TRBJ2-1	NA	TRBD2	CASSFVTGGNEQFF	TGTGCCAGCAGTTTTGTAACGGGAGGGAATGAGCAGTTCTTC